The T cell receptor (beta chain) under discussion was sequenced for a study of shared clonotypes between healthy human individuals. Findings and caveats of the study: Shared across a few donors were roughly 5% of the naive CD4 clonotypes.

Some clones are missing from TCRdb's copy, which holds only in-frame ones; the method was immunoSEQ multiplex PCR. The repertoire has about 1.1 million clones, around 78% of them found once; the top ten carry 0.61%. With respect to this clone: As yet, its antigen is unknown.

This TCR derives from a man aged 18 to 29 in good health. Some clones in this sample may be carry-over from other donors' samples. What was sequenced was memory CD4+ T cells from PBMCs. Subset here: CD45RA-negative fraction.

The CDR3 protein is CASSSGTGGAGTGELFF. The CDR3 DNA sequence: TGTGCCAGCAGCTCCGGGACAGGGGGCGCAGGCACCGGGGAGCTGTTTTTT. J is TRBJ2-2 and V is TRBV5-4; 12 nucleotides match TRBD1. Germline CDR1 and CDR2: SGHNT and YYREEE (reference sequence). The CDR3 covers 17 residues. The junction had 7 bases not matched to a gene; V was cut back by 3 bases and J by 4 bases.